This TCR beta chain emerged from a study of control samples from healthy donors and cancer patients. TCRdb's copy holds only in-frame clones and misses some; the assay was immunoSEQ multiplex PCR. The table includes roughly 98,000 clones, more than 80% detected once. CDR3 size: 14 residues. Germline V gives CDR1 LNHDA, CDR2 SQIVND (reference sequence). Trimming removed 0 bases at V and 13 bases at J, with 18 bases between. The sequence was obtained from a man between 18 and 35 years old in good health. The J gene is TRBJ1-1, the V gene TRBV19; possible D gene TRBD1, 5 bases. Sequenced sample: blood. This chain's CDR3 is CASSIDSGGVSVFF. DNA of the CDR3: TGTGCCAGTAGTATAGATTCCGGGGGAGTCAGCGTTTTCTTT.